This T cell receptor beta chain was observed in a study of cytomegalovirus exposure and HLA in healthy donors. On this clone itself: Antigen unknown.

PCR used 60 Vbeta primers and 13 Jbeta primers. The repertoire was sequenced with immunoSEQ multiplex PCR; TCRdb's copy has only in-frame clones and lacks some. The data hold about 150,000 clones, with 73% observed a single time. Findings and caveats of the study: The study dropped some indistinguishable V segments, TRBV6-2 and TRBV6-3 among them. Cytomegalovirus-associated status was assigned to about 150 TCR beta chains. In a later analysis, specific HLA alleles were associated with some 16,000 TCR beta sequences at a 0.05 false discovery rate.

The CDR3 length is 15 residues. Trimming took 4 bases from V and 2 from J, leaving 15 bases between them. Per the germline V gene, CDR1 is KGHSH and CDR2 is LQKENI. The sequenced sample was PBMCs. This receptor was obtained from a woman aged 18-35 years in good health and CMV-seropositive. The rearrangement uses TRBV18 and TRBJ2-7; perhaps TRBD1 as D (6 bases). The CDR3 DNA follows: TGTGCCAGCTCACAAGTAACAGGGCTCGCCTACGAGCAGTACTTC. This encodes CASSQVTGLAYEQYF.